The source of this T cell receptor beta chain is a study of blood T cell repertoires in COVID-19. Study background: Whether acute or convalescent, the COVID-19 samples came from the United States, Italy and Spain. Sample material is recorded as cDNA or gDNA derived from T cells, B-cell-depleted T cells, or PBMCs.

The germline CDR1 and CDR2 sequences are MGHRA and YSYEKL. The CDR3 sequence is 15 residues long. V dropped 0 bases and J dropped 8 bases, with 13 bases sitting between them. This clone was recorded a few times. Authors' methods: Using reference gene primer amplification, nucleated cell counts were estimated. Sequenced by immunoSEQ multiplex PCR; TCRdb stores in-frame clones only, minus some. D and trimming come from the DNA, and the V and J calls and clone size come from that table. Of roughly 110,000 clones listed, roughly 83% are singletons. The sample was peripheral blood. The rearrangement links TRBV4-1 to TRBJ1-4, with D possibly being TRBD1 (5 bases). This TCR was sampled from a woman between 65 and 79 years old with acute or convalescent COVID-19. CDR3 protein: CASSQDTRVGEKLFF. The CDR3 DNA follows: TGCGCCAGCAGCCAAGATACCAGGGTCGGCGAAAAACTGTTTTTT.